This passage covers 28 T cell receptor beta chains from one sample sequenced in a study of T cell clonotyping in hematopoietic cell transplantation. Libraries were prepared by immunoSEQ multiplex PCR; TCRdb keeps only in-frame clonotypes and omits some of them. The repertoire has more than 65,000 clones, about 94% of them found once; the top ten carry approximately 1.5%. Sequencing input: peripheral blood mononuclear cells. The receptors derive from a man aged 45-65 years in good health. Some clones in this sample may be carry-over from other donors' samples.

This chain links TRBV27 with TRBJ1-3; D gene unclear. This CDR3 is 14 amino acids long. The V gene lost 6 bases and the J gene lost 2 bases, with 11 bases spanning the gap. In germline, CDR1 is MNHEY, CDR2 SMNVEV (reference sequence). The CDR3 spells CASSYSGPGNTIYF. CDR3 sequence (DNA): TGTGCCAGCAGCTATTCGGGCCCTGGAAACACCATATATTTT.

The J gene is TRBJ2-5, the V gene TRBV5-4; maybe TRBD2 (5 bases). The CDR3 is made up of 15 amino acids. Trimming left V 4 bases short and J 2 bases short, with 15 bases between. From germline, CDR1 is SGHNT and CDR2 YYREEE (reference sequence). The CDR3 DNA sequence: TGTGCCAGCAGCATGGACTTCGCTGAGCAAGAGACCCAGTACTTC. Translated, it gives CASSMDFAEQETQYF. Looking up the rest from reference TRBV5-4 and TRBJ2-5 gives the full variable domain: ETGVTQSPTHLIKTRGQQVTLRCSSQSGHNTVSWYQQALGQGPQFIFQYYREEENGRGNFPPRFSGLQFPNYSSELNVNALELDDSALYLCASSMDFAEQETQYFGPGTRLLVL.

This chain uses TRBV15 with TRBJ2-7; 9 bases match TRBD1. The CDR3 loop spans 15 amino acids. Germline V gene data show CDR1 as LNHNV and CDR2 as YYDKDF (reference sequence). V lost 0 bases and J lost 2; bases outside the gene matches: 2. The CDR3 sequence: CATSREGDRAYEQYF. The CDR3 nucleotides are TGTGCCACCAGCAGAGAAGGGGACAGGGCCTACGAGCAGTACTTC.

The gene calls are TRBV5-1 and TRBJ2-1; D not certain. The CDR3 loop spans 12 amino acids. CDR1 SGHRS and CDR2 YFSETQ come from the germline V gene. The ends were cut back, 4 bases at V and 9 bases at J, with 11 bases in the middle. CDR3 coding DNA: TGCGCCAGCAGCACAGAGGCACCTGAGCAGTTCTTC. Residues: CASSTEAPEQFF. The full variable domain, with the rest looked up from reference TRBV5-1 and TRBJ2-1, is KAGVTQTPRYLIKTRGQQVTLSCSPISGHRSVSWYQQTPGQGLQFLFEYFSETQRNKGNFPGRFSGRQFSNSRSEMNVSTLELGDSALYLCASSTEAPEQFFGPGTRLTVL.

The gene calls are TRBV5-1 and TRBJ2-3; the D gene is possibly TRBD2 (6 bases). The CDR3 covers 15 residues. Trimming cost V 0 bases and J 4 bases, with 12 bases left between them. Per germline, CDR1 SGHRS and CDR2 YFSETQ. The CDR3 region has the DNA TGCGCCAGCAGCTTGGTATCGGGAGCAGCAGATACGCAGTATTTT. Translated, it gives CASSLVSGAADTQYF.

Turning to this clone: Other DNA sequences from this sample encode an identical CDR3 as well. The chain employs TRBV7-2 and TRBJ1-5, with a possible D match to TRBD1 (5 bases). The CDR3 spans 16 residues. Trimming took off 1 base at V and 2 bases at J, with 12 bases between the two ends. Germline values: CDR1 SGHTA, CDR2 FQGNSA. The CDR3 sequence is CASSLEPSRGNQPQHF. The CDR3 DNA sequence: TGTGCCAGCAGCTTAGAGCCCTCCAGGGGCAATCAGCCCCAGCATTTT.

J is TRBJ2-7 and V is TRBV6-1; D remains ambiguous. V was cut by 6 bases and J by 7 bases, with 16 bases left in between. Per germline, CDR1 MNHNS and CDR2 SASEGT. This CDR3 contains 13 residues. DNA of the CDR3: TGTGCCAGCAGGGAGTCTCGGACGGTTGAGCAGTACTTC. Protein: CASRESRTVEQYF.

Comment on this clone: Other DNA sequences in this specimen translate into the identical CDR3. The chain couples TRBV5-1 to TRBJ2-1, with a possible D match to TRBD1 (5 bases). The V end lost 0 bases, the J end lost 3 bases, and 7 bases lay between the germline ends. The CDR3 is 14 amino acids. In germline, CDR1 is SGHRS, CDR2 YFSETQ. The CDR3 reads CASSLADSYNEQFF. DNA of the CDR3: TGCGCCAGCAGCTTGGCAGACAGCTACAATGAGCAGTTCTTC.

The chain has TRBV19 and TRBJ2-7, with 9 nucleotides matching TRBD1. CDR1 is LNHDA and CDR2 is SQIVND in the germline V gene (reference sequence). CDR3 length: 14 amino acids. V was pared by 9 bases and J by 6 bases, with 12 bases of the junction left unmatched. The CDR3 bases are TGTGCCAGCGGCCCCTTCGGGACAGGGTCCGAGCAGTACTTC. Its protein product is CASGPFGTGSEQYF.

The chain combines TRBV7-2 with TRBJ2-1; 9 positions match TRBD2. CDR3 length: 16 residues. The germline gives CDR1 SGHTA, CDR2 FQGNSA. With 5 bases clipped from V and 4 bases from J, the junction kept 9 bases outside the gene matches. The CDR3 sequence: CASSRYSGGSYNEQFF. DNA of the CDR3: TGTGCCAGCAGCCGCTATAGCGGGGGAAGTTACAATGAGCAGTTCTTC.

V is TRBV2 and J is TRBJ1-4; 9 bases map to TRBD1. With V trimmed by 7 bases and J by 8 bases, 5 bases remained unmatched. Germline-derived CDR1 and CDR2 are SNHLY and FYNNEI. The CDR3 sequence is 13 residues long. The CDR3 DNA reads TGTGCCAGCAAGGACAGGGGACCAGAAAAACTGTTTTTT. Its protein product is CASKDRGPEKLFF.

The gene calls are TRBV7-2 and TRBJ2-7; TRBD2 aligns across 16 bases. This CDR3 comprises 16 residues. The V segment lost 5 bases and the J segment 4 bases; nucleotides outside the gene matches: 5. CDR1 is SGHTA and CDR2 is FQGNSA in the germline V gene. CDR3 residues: CASSPPGLAGGYEQYF. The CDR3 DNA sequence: TGTGCCAGCAGCCCTCCGGGACTAGCGGGAGGGTACGAGCAGTACTTC.

In DNA, the CDR3 is TGTGCCAGCAGTGCGAGGACTAGCGGGAGAGGCACGCAGTATTTT. Its translation is CASSARTSGRGTQYF. The chain couples TRBV27 to TRBJ2-3, with 13 bases that match TRBD2. The V gene end was trimmed by 5 bases and the J gene end by 9 bases; junction bases not matched to a gene: 8. The CDR3 runs to 15 residues. The germline V gene has CDR1 MNHEY and CDR2 SMNVEV (reference sequence).

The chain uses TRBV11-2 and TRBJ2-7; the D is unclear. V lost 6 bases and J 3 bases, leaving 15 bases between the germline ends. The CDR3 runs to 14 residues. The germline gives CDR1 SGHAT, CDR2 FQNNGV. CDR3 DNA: TGTGCCAGCAGTCTGGGTGGGATGCTCTACGAGCAGTACTTC. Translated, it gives CASSLGGMLYEQYF.

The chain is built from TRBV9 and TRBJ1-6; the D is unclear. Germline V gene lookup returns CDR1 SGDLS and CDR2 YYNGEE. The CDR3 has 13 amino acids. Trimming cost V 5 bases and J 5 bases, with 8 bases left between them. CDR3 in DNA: TGTGCCAGCAGGGGTAACGATAATTCACCCCTCCACTTT. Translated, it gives CASRGNDNSPLHF.

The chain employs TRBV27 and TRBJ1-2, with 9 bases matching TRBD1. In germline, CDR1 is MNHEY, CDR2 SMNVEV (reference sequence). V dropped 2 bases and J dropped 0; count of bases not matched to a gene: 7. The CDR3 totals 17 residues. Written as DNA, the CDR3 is TGTGCCAGCAGTTTAGGGTGGGGACAGGGCTCTAACTATGGCTACACCTTC. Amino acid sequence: CASSLGWGQGSNYGYTF.

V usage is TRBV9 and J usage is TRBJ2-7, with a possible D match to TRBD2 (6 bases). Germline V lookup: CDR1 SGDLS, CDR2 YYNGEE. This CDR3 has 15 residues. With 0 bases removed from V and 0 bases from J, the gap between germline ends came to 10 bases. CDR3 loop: CASSVGGGNSYEQYF. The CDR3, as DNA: TGTGCCAGCAGCGTAGGTGGAGGGAACTCCTACGAGCAGTACTTC.

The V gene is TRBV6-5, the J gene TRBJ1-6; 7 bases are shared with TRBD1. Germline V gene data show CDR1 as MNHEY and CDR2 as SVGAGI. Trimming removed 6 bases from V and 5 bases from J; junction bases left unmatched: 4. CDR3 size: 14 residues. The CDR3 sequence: CASSQGQHNSPLHF. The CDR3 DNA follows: TGTGCCAGCAGCCAGGGACAGCATAATTCACCCCTCCACTTT.

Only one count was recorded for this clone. The CDR3 region has the DNA TGCAGTGCGAGGCAGGGTGAGACCCAGTACTTC. This codes for CSARQGETQYF. The genes are TRBV20-1 and TRBJ2-5; TRBD1 is a possible D gene (5 bases). CDR3 size: 11 residues. Per germline, CDR1 DFQATT and CDR2 SNEGSKA (reference sequence). V lost 6 bases, J lost 5 bases, and 10 bases lay in between.

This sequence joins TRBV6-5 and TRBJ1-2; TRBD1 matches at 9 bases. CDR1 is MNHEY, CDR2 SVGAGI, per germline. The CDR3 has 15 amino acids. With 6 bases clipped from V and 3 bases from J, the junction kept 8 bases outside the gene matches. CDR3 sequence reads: CASRSGQGLHYGYTF. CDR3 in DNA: TGTGCCAGCAGATCCGGACAGGGGTTACACTATGGCTACACCTTC.

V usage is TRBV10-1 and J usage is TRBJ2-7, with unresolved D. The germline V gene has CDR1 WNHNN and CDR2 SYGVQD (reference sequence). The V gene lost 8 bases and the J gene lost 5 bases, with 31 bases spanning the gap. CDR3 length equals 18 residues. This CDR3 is CASQKKGCLDAVDNEQYF. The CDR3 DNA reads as TGCGCCAGCCAAAAAAAGGGTTGTCTCGACGCCGTGGATAACGAGCAGTACTTC.

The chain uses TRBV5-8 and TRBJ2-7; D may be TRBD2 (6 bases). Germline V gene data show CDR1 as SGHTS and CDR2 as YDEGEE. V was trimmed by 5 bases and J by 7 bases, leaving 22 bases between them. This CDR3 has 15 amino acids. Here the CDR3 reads CASRGHRTSSAEQYF. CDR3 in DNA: TGTGCCAGCAGAGGGCACCGCACCTCTAGCGCAGAGCAGTACTTC.

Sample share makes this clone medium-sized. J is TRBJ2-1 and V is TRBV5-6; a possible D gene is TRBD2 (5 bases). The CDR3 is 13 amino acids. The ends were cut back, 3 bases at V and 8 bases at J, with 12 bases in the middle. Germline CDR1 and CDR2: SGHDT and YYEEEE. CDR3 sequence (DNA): TGTGCCAGCAGCTCTCGGGGAGAGGATGAGCAGTTCTTC. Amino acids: CASSSRGEDEQFF.

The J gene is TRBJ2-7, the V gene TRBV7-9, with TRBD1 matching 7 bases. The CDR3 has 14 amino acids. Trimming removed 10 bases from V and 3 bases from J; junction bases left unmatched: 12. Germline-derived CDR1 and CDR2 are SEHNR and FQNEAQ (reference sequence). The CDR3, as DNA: TGTGCCACCCAAAGCCCCGACAGGGTCTACGAGCAGTACTTC. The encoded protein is CATQSPDRVYEQYF.

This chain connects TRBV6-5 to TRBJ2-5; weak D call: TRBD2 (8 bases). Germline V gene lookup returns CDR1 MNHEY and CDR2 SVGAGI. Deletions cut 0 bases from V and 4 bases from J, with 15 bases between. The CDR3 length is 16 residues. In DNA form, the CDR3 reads TGTGCCAGCAGTTACTCCCGGGAGGGGGCGGGAGAGACCCAGTACTTC. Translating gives CASSYSREGAGETQYF.

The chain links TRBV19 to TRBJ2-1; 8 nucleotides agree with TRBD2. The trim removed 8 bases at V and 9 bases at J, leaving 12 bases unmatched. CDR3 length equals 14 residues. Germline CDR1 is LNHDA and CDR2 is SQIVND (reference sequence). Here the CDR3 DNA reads TGTGCCAGTTCGCCAGCGGGAGCATCGGGTGAGCAGTTCTTC. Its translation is CASSPAGASGEQFF. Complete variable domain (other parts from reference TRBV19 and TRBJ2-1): DGGITQSPKYLFRKEGQNVTLSCEQNLNHDAMYWYRQDPGQGLRLIYYSQIVNDFQKGDIAEGYSVSREKKESFPLTVTSAQKNPTAFYLCASSPAGASGEQFFGPGTRLTVL.

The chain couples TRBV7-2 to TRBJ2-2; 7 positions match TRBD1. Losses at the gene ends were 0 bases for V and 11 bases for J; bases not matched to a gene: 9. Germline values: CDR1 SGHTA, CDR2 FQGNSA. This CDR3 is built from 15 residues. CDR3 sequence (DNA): TGTGCCAGCAGCTTAGCCGGGACAGACGTTCATGAGCTGTTTTTT. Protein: CASSLAGTDVHELFF.

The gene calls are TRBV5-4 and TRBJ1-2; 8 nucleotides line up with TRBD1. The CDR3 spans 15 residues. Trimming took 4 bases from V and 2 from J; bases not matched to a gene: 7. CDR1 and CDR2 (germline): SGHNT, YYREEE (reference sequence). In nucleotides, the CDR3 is TGTGCCAGCAGCATAGGACAGGGAACGAACTATGGCTACACCTTC. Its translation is CASSIGQGTNYGYTF.